The rows below give T cell receptor beta chains drawn from one sample of a study of cytotoxic CD8 clonotypes in ibrutinib-treated CLL. Only in-frame clones appear in the TCRdb table, and some are missing; sequencing was by immunoSEQ multiplex PCR. Of 14,000 or so clones in the sample, 55% to 75% were seen once. Here the sequenced sample was PBMCs, taken before ibrutinib treatment. These receptors originate from a human donor with chronic lymphocytic leukemia. Each CDR3 is given with its conserved first and last residue. A D gene is named only where the DNA matches it firmly. Size values are once, few and many counts, or a class for expanded clones, and some rows have none.

V	size	J	D	DNA	CDR3
TRBV6-4	NA	TRBJ1-5	NA	TGTGCCAGCAGTGACGGGGGGGATCAGCCCCAGCATTTT	CASSDGGDQPQHF
TRBV7-6	NA	TRBJ2-7	NA	TGTGCCAGCAGCTTTGCCGGTTACTACGAGCAGTACTTC	CASSFAGYYEQYF
TRBV25-1	NA	TRBJ2-1	NA	TGTGCCAGCAGTGAAGGGGTAGGGCTAGCGAGCTACAATGAGCAGTTCTTC	CASSEGVGLASYNEQFF
TRBV30	NA	TRBJ1-1	NA	TGTGCCTGGAGTGTACGTTTTCGGGGCGGGGGAGCTTTCTTT	CAWSVRFRGGGAFF
TRBV9	NA	TRBJ2-1	NA	TGTGCCAGCAGCGAGACTAGTCCCCAAAGCTCCTACAATGAGCAGTTCTTC	CASSETSPQSSYNEQFF
TRBV11-2	NA	TRBJ2-3	TRBD2	TGTGCCAGCAGCTTCGGGGGGGGCACAGATACGCAGTATTTT	CASSFGGGTDTQYF
TRBV4-2	NA	TRBJ2-3	NA	TGTGCCAGCAGCCAAGATATCGGCAGGGGCACAGATACGCAGTATTTT	CASSQDIGRGTDTQYF
TRBV7-3	NA	TRBJ2-3	NA	TGTGCCAGCAGCTTAACCCCCACAGATACGCAGTATTTT	CASSLTPTDTQYF
TRBV10-3	NA	TRBJ1-1	NA	TGTGCCATCAAAGGGTTCGGGGGGAACACTGAAGCTTTCTTT	CAIKGFGGNTEAFF
TRBV7-2	NA	TRBJ1-6	NA	TGTGCCAGCAGCTTAGCGGCGGGGGCTCGTTCACCCCTCCACTTT	CASSLAAGARSPLHF
TRBV10-3	NA	TRBJ2-7	NA	TGTGCCATCAGTGACAGTTCACAGGGACCCTACGAGCAGTACTTC	CAISDSSQGPYEQYF
TRBV15	NA	TRBJ2-1	NA	TGTGCCACCAGCAGAGATTGGGGTGAGCAGTTCTTC	CATSRDWGEQFF
TRBV19	few	TRBJ2-2	TRBD2	TGTGCCAGTAGTATACCCCTAGCGGGAGGGCCCGGGGAGCTGTTTTTT	CASSIPLAGGPGELFF
TRBV11-2	NA	TRBJ1-1	NA	TGTGCCAGCAGCTTAACAGGGTCGGCCACTGAAGCTTTCTTT	CASSLTGSATEAFF
TRBV27	NA	TRBJ2-7	NA	TGTGCCAGCAGTGGGCTGGTGGGGACCTACGAGCAGTACTTC	CASSGLVGTYEQYF
TRBV6-5	few	TRBJ1-1	TRBD1	TGTGCCAGCAGTACCGGGACAGAAAACACTGAAGCTTTCTTT	CASSTGTENTEAFF
TRBV27	few	TRBJ1-2	TRBD1	TGTGCCAGCAGTTTGACCCGACAGGGAGGGAACTATGGCTACACCTTC	CASSLTRQGGNYGYTF
TRBV19	few	TRBJ2-5	TRBD2	TGTGCCAGTAGTACCAGCGGGAGAGGGGAGACCCAGTACTTC	CASSTSGRGETQYF
TRBV13	NA	TRBJ1-1	NA	TGTGCCAGCAGCTTGGGACGGCTCTTTGCTGAAGCTTTCTTT	CASSLGRLFAEAFF
TRBV5-1	NA	TRBJ1-1	NA	TGCGCCAGCACCTCGACAGAGGGCCTGAACACTGAAGCTTTCTTT	CASTSTEGLNTEAFF
TRBV30	NA	TRBJ2-5	TRBD2	TGTGCCTGGAGCAAGGGGGCTAGCGGGGGGCCATCCCAAGAGACCCAGTACTTC	CAWSKGASGGPSQETQYF
TRBV11-2	few	TRBJ2-3	NA	TGTGCCAGCAGCCCGACAGGCCTATCCACAGATACGCAGTATTTT	CASSPTGLSTDTQYF
TRBV7-3	NA	TRBJ2-5	TRBD2	TGTGCCAGCAGCCCCAGGACTAGCGGACAAGAGACCCAGTACTTC	CASSPRTSGQETQYF
TRBV28	NA	TRBJ1-2	NA	TGTGCCAAGGACAACCGCTATGGCTACACCTTC	CAKDNRYGYTF
TRBV5-8	NA	TRBJ1-2	NA	TGTGCCAGCAGCCCGGGTAGGCTCCACTATGGCTACACCTTC	CASSPGRLHYGYTF
TRBV29-1	NA	TRBJ1-5	TRBD1	TGCAGCGTTGAGGCGACAGGGACGGGGGGGCCCCAGCATTTT	CSVEATGTGGPQHF
TRBV6-6	few	TRBJ2-3	NA	TGTGCCAGCAGTTACTCCGGCCCCACAGATACGCAGTATTTT	CASSYSGPTDTQYF
TRBV7-8	NA	TRBJ1-2	NA	TGTGCCAGCAGCTTAGGTGCAGCCTCTAACTATGGCTACACCTTC	CASSLGAASNYGYTF
TRBV19	once	TRBJ2-1	NA	TGTGCCAGTACCCCCTGGGGTAGCCACAATGAGCAGTTCTTC	CASTPWGSHNEQFF
TRBV4-3	once	TRBJ2-6	TRBD2	TGCGCCAGCAGCCAAGATCGGGCGGGGGGCTCTGGGGCCAACGTCCTGACTTTC	CASSQDRAGGSGANVLTF
TRBV7-3	NA	TRBJ2-2	NA	TGTGCCAGCAGCGCCGCTTTGAACACCGGGGAGCTGTTTTTT	CASSAALNTGELFF
TRBV19	NA	TRBJ1-3	NA	TGTGCCAGTAGTATCCCCGGCCGCTCTGGAAACACCATATATTTT	CASSIPGRSGNTIYF